Shown below are 2 T cell receptor beta chains from a single sample sequenced in a study of T cell responses to AZD1222 COVID-19 vaccine. Sequenced by immunoSEQ multiplex PCR; TCRdb stores in-frame clones only, minus some. The sample has 95,000 to 150,000 clones, 85% to 90% seen once; the top ten hold 6.5% to 9.5%. Sequences were derived from peripheral blood, sampled on day 0 of AZD1222 vaccination. These TCRs come from an adult in good health.

The chain links TRBV28 to TRBJ2-3; a possible D gene is TRBD2 (6 bases). Germline CDR1 reads MDHEN; CDR2 reads SYDVKM. This CDR3 has 15 amino acids. Trimming took 6 bases from V and 1 from J, leaving 14 bases between them. The CDR3 region is CASSPLSGRTDTQYF. The CDR3 nucleotides read TGTGCCAGCAGCCCCCTTAGCGGCCGCACAGATACGCAGTATTTT.

Only one count was recorded for this clone. The chain employs TRBV3-1 (or the pseudogene TRBV3-2) and TRBJ1-3, with D tentatively TRBD1 (5 bases). CDR1 and CDR2 (germline): LGHDT, YNNKEL (reference sequence). CDR3 size: 15 residues. The germline V and J ends were trimmed by 4 bases and 4 bases, with 14 bases remaining between them. The CDR3 nucleotides are TGTGCCAGCAGCCGAGGGGTGGCGGGCGGAAACACCATATATTTT. Translation: CASSRGVAGGNTIYF.